A single sample gave rise to the 3 T cell receptor beta chains below, sequenced in a study of OX40 agonist ivuxolimab in advanced cancers. Sequenced by immunoSEQ multiplex PCR; TCRdb stores in-frame clones only, minus some. This table holds tens of thousands of clones, roughly 89% found once. This material consisted of CD4+ or CD8+ T cells sorted from blood, taken in a trial of the OX40 agonist ivuxolimab. The receptors stem from an adult with an advanced solid tumor such as melanoma, head and neck, liver or kidney cancer.

This clone was observed once. V is TRBV19 and J is TRBJ1-4; possible D gene TRBD1, 5 bases. Trimming stripped 1 base from V and 3 bases from J, with 15 bases between. Germline loops: CDR1 LNHDA, CDR2 SQIVND (reference sequence). The CDR3 sequence is 17 residues long. This CDR3 reads CASSIVPGLRSNEKLFF. The DNA of the CDR3 is TGTGCCAGTAGTATAGTGCCAGGGCTAAGATCTAATGAAAAACTGTTTTTT. Full variable domain (outside the CDR3, taken from reference TRBV19 and TRBJ1-4): DGGITQSPKYLFRKEGQNVTLSCEQNLNHDAMYWYRQDPGQGLRLIYYSQIVNDFQKGDIAEGYSVSREKKESFPLTVTSAQKNPTAFYLCASSIVPGLRSNEKLFFGSGTQLSVL.

The rearrangement joins TRBV28 to TRBJ2-4, with D perhaps given as TRBD1 or TRBD2 (6 bases each). This CDR3 is 14 amino acids long. Germline V gene lookup returns CDR1 MDHEN and CDR2 SYDVKM. V was clipped by 6 bases and J by 9 bases, with 18 bases between them. The CDR3 protein is CASRPGGERFIQYF. CDR3 DNA sequence: TGTGCCAGCAGGCCCGGGGGCGAGCGGTTCATTCAGTACTTC.

V is TRBV5-4 and J is TRBJ2-1; TRBD1 matches at 11 bases. The germline V gene has CDR1 SGHNT and CDR2 YYREEE (reference sequence). Trimming took 3 bases from V and 9 from J; bases not matched to a gene: 11. This CDR3 contains 16 residues. In nucleotides, the CDR3 is TGTGCCAGCAGCTCCCCGGGACAGGGGGTGTGGCGTGAGCAGTTCTTC. Protein product: CASSSPGQGVWREQFF.